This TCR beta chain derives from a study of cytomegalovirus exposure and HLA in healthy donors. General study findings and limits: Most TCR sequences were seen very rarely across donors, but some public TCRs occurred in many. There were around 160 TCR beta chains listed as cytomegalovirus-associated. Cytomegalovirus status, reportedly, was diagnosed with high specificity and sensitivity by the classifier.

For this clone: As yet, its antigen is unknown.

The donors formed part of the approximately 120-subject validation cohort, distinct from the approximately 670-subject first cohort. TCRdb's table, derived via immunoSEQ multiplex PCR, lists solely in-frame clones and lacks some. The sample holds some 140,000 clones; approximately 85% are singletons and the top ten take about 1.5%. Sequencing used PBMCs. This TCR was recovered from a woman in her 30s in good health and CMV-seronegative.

This chain's CDR3 is CASSHASGEGELFF. CDR3 DNA sequence: TGTGCCAGCAGCCACGCTAGCGGGGAAGGGGAGCTGTTTTTT. The V call is TRBV7-9, the J call TRBJ2-2; 9 bases are shared with TRBD2. The V gene's germline CDR1 is SEHNR and CDR2 FQNEAQ (reference sequence). J lost 8 bases, V lost 5 bases, and 6 bases had no gene match. The CDR3 totals 14 residues.